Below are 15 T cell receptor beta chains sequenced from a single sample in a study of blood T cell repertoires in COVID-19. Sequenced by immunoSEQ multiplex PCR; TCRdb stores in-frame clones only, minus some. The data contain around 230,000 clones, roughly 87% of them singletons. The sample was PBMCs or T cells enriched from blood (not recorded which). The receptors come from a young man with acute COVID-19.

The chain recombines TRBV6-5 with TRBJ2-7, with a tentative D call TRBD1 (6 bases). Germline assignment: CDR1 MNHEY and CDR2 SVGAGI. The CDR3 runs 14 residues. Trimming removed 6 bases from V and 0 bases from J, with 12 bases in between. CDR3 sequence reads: CASSPMGASYEQYF. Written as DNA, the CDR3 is TGTGCCAGCAGCCCGATGGGGGCCTCCTACGAGCAGTACTTC.

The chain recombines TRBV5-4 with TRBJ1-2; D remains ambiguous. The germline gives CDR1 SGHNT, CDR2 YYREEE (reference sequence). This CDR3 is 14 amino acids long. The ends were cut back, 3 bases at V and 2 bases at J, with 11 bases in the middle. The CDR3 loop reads CASSSMSLNYGYTF. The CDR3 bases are TGTGCCAGCAGCTCTATGAGCCTGAACTATGGCTACACCTTC.

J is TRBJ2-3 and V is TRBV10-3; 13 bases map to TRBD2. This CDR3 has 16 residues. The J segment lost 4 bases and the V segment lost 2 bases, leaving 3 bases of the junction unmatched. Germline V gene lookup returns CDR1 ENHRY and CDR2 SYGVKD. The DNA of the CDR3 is TGTGCCATCAGTGAGACTAGCGGGAGGGTGGCAGATACGCAGTATTTT. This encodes CAISETSGRVADTQYF.

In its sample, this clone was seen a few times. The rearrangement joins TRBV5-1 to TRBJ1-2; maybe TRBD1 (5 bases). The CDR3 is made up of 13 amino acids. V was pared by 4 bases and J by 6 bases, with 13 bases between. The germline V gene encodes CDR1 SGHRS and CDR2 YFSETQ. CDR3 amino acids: CASSVQGGDGYTF. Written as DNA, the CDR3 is TGCGCCAGCAGCGTCCAGGGAGGGGATGGCTACACCTTC.

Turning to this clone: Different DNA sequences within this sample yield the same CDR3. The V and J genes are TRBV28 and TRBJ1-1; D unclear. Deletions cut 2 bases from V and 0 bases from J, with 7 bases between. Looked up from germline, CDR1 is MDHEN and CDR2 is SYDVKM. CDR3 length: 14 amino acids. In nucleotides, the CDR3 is TGTGCCAGCAGTTTACGGGGTCTGAACACTGAAGCTTTCTTT. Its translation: CASSLRGLNTEAFF.

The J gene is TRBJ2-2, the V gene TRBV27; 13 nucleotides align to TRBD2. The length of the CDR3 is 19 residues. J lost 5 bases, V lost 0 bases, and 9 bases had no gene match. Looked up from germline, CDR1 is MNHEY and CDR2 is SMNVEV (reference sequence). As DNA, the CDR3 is TGTGCCAGCAGTTTATCGCGTCCGGGACTAGCGGGATCAACCGGGGAGCTGTTTTTT. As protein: CASSLSRPGLAGSTGELFF.

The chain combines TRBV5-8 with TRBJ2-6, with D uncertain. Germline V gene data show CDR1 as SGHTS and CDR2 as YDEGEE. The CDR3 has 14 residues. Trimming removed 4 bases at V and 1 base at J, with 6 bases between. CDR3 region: CASSLRSGANVLTF. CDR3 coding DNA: TGTGCCAGCAGCCTAAGATCTGGGGCCAACGTCCTGACTTTC.

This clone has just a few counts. CDR3 sequence (DNA): TGTGCCAGCAGCGTAGGTACATCAAGCTCCTATAATTCACCCCTCCACTTT. It encodes CASSVGTSSSYNSPLHF. The chain has TRBV9 and TRBJ1-6; D gene uncertain. CDR1 SGDLS and CDR2 YYNGEE come from the germline V gene. Trimming removed 0 bases from V and 0 bases from J, with 10 bases in between. The CDR3 consists of 17 residues.

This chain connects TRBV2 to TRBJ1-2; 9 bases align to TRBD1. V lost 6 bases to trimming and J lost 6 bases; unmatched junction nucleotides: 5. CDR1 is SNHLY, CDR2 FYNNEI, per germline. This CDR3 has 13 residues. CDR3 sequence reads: CASRSWTGDGYTF. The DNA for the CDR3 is TGTGCCAGCAGGAGCTGGACAGGGGATGGCTACACCTTC.

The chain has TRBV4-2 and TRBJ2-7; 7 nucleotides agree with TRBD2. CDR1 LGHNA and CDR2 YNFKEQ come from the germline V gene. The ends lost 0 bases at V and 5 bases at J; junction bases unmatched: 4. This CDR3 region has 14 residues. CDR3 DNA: TGTGCCAGCAGCCAAGAAGCGGGAATCCACGAGCAGTACTTC. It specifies CASSQEAGIHEQYF.

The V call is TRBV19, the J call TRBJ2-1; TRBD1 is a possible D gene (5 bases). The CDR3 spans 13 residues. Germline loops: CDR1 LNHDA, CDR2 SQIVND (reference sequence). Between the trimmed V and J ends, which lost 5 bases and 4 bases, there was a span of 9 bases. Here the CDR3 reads CASSHQGYNEQFF. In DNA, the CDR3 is TGTGCCAGTAGTCATCAGGGATACAATGAGCAGTTCTTC.

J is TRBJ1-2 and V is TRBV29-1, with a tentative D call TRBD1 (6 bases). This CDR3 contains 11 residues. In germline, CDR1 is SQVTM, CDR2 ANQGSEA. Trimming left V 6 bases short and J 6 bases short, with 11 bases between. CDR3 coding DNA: TGCAGCGTGGGCCGACAGGATGGCTACACCTTC. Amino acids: CSVGRQDGYTF.

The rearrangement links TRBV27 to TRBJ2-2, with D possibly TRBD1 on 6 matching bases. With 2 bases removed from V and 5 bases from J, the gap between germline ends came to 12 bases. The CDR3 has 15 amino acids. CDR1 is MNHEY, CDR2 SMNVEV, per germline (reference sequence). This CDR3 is CASSLPGAGTGELFF. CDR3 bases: TGTGCCAGCAGTTTACCAGGGGCAGGAACCGGGGAGCTGTTTTTT.

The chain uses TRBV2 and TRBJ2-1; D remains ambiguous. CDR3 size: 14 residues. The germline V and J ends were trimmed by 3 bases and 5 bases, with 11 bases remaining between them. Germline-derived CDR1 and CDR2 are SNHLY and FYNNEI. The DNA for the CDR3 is TGTGCCAGCAGTGACGGTCCCTTCGACAATGAGCAGTTCTTC. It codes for CASSDGPFDNEQFF. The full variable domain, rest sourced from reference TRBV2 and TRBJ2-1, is EPEVTQTPSHQVTQMGQEVILRCVPISNHLYFYWYRQILGQKVEFLVSFYNNEISEKSEIFDDQFSVERPDGSNFTLKIRSTKLEDSAMYFCASSDGPFDNEQFFGPGTRLTVL.

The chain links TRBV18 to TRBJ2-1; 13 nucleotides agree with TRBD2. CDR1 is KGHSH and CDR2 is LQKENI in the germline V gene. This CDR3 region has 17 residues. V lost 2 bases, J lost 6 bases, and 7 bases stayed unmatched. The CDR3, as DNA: TGTGCCAGCTCACCAGGACTAGCGGGAGACCCTTTCAATGAGCAGTTCTTC. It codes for CASSPGLAGDPFNEQFF.